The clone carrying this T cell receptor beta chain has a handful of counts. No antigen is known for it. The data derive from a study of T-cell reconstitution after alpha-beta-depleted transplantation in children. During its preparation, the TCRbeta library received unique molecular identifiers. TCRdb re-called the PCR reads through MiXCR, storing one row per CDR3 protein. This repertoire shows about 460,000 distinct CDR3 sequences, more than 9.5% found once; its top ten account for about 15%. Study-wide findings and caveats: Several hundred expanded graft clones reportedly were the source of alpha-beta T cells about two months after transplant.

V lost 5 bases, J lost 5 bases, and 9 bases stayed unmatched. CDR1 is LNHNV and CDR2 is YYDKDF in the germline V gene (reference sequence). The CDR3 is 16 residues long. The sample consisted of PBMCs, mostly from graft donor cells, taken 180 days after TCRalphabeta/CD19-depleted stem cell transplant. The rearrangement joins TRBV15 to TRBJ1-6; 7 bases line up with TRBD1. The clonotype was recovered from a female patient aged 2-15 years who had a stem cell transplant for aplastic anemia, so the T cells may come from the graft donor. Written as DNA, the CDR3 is TGTGCCACCAGCCCAAGGGACAGCGGGAATAATTCACCCCTCCACTTT. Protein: CATSPRDSGNNSPLHF.